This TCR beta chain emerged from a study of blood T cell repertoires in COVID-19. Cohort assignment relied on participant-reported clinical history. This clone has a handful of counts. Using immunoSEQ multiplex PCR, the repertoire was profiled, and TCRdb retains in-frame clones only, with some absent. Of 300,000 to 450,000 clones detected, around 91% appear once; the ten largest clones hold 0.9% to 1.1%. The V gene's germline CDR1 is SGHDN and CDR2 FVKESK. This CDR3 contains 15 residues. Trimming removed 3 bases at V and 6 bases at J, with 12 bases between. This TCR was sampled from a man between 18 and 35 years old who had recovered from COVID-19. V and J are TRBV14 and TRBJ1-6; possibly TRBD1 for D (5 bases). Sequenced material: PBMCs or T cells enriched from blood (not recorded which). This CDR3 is CASSQLTATNSPLHF. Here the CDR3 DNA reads TGTGCCAGCAGCCAGCTGACAGCGACTAATTCACCCCTCCACTTT.